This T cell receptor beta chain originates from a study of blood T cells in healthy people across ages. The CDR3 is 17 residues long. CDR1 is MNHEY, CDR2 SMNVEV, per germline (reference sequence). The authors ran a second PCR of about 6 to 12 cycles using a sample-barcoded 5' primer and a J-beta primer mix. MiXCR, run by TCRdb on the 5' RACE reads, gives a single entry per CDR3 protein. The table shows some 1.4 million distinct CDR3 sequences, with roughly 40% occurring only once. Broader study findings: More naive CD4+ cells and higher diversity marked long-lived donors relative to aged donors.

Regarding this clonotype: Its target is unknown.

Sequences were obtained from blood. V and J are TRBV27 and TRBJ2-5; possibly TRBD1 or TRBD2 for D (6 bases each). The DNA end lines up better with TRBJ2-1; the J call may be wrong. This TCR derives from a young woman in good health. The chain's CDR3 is CASGGTPGQSYQETQFF. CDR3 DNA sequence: TGTGCCAGCGGCGGGACTCCGGGACAATCGTACCAAGAGACCCAGTTCTTC.